This T cell receptor (beta chain) was identified in a study of regulatory T cells in long-lasting Graves disease. Noted time point: persistent/refractory GD, antithyroid drugs over 5 years with positive TRAb. PBMC RNA served as the TCR library source. Trimming pared 3 bases from V and 4 bases from J, leaving 16 bases between. CDR3 length: 15 amino acids. Germline V gives CDR1 LNHDA, CDR2 SQIVND (reference sequence). Arm-PCR of CDR3 regions with iRepertoire HTBI primers generated TCR beta libraries. Study processing details: The samples yielded 55 to 75 TRBV and 14 TRBJ segments. TCRdb re-called the multiplex PCR reads with MiXCR, one entry per CDR3 protein. For this entry, the V and J calls and clone size follow TCRdb and not the study's own pipeline. The sample contains about 400,000 distinct CDR3 sequences, 20% to 25% of which appear only once. As for this clonotype: The target antigen is unknown.

Study outcomes and limitations: Persistent Graves' patients had lower TCR diversity than newly diagnosed ones.

This clonotype originated in a female donor with Graves disease. The sample was peripheral blood mononuclear cells (PBMCs), taken when the disease was refractory, from a patient treated with antithyroid drugs. J is TRBJ2-7 and V is TRBV19, with D possibly being TRBD1 (6 bases). CDR3 loop: CASSIVGAEEYEQYF. DNA of the CDR3: TGTGCCAGTAGTATTGTGGGGGCCGAAGAATACGAGCAGTACTTC.